The 3 T cell receptor beta chains below were found in one sample sequenced in a study of T-cell reconstitution after alpha-beta-depleted transplantation in children. As it was prepared, the TCRbeta library received unique molecular identifiers. TCRdb re-analysed the PCR reads in MiXCR, keeping a single row per CDR3 protein. Among hundreds of thousands of distinct CDR3 sequences, 10% to 15% were seen once, and the ten largest hold roughly 2.3%. The starting material was PBMCs, mostly from graft donor cells, obtained 360 days after TCRalphabeta/CD19-depleted stem cell transplant. These receptor sequences come from a male patient younger than 18 who had a stem cell transplant for acute myeloid leukemia, so the T cells may come from the graft donor.

This chain joins TRBV5-5 and TRBJ2-7; D unclear. Germline V gives CDR1 SGHKS, CDR2 YYEKEE (reference sequence). The germline V and J ends were trimmed by 2 bases and 6 bases, with 6 bases remaining between them. This CDR3 contains 11 residues. The CDR3 coding sequence is TGTGCCAGCAGCTTTAAACTCGAGCAGTACTTC. Translating it yields CASSFKLEQYF.

The chain links TRBV19 to TRBJ1-2; 9 positions agree with TRBD1. From germline, CDR1 is LNHDA and CDR2 SQIVND (reference sequence). The CDR3 consists of 16 residues. Trimming cost V 0 bases and J 3 bases; bases outside gene matches: 5. The CDR3 region is CASSIDMTGGYYGYTF. The CDR3, as DNA: TGTGCCAGTAGTATAGATATGACAGGGGGATACTATGGCTACACCTTC.

The CDR3 nucleotides read TGTGCCACCAGCCGGAAGGCAGTCACCTACACAGATACGCAGTATTTT. The encoded protein is CATSRKAVTYTDTQYF. The rearrangement links TRBV15 to TRBJ2-3; D is unresolved. The V end was cut by 5 bases, the J end by 2 bases, with 17 bases between. The CDR3 length is 16 residues. Germline CDR1 and CDR2: LNHNV and YYDKDF (reference sequence).